These 5 T cell receptor beta chains were sequenced from one sample in a study of blood T cell repertoires in COVID-19. Libraries were prepared by immunoSEQ multiplex PCR; TCRdb keeps only in-frame clonotypes and omits some of them. Of 100,000 to 110,000 clones listed, more than 75% are singletons. The source material was peripheral blood. The receptors originated from a man younger than 40 in a cohort sampled during active COVID-19.

The chain combines TRBV7-2 with TRBJ2-1; 13 nucleotides line up with TRBD2. This CDR3 contains 19 residues. Germline CDR1 is SGHTA and CDR2 is FQGNSA. Trimming cost V 2 bases and J 0 bases; bases outside gene matches: 7. The CDR3 nucleotides read TGTGCCAGCAGCTTACGCCGGACTAGCGGGGGACGCTCCTACAATGAGCAGTTCTTC. The encoded protein is CASSLRRTSGGRSYNEQFF.

The J gene is TRBJ1-2, the V gene TRBV3-1 (or the pseudogene TRBV3-2), with D possibly TRBD1 on 5 matching bases. Trimming took 3 bases from V and 9 from J, leaving 17 bases between them. Germline assignment: CDR1 LGHDT and CDR2 YNNKEL (reference sequence). This CDR3 spans 14 amino acids. The CDR3 reads CASSHQGSPVSYTF. CDR3 DNA: TGTGCCAGCAGCCATCAGGGATCCCCCGTGAGCTACACCTTC.

The chain uses TRBV7-8 and TRBJ2-7, with a weak D call TRBD1 (5 bases). This CDR3 contains 15 residues. Per the germline V gene, CDR1 is SGHVS and CDR2 is FQNEAQ. Trimming took 11 bases from V and 4 from J, leaving 24 bases between them. The CDR3 DNA follows: TGTGCCGTCGAGGCGGACACCGCCTCTTTATACGAGCAGTACTTC. Its protein product is CAVEADTASLYEQYF.

This chain's CDR3 is CASSLSPGGRAPLHF. CDR3 bases: TGTGCCAGCAGCCTGAGCCCGGGGGGGAGGGCACCCCTCCACTTT. The V gene is TRBV7-2, the J gene TRBJ1-6; tentatively, D is TRBD1 (5 bases). Germline V CDR1 and CDR2: SGHTA, FQGNSA. The CDR3 runs to 15 residues. The germline V and J ends were trimmed by 5 bases and 11 bases, with 19 bases remaining between them.

This clone was observed a single time. The V call is TRBV6-2 or TRBV6-3, the J call TRBJ1-1; TRBD1 agrees at 8 bases. With 4 bases clipped from V and 4 bases from J, the junction kept 2 bases outside the gene matches. Germline V lookup: CDR1 MNHEY, CDR2 SVGEGT. The CDR3 length is 13 residues. CDR3 DNA sequence: TGTGCCAGCAGTTGGACAGGGAGCACTGAAGCTTTCTTT. Amino acids: CASSWTGSTEAFF.